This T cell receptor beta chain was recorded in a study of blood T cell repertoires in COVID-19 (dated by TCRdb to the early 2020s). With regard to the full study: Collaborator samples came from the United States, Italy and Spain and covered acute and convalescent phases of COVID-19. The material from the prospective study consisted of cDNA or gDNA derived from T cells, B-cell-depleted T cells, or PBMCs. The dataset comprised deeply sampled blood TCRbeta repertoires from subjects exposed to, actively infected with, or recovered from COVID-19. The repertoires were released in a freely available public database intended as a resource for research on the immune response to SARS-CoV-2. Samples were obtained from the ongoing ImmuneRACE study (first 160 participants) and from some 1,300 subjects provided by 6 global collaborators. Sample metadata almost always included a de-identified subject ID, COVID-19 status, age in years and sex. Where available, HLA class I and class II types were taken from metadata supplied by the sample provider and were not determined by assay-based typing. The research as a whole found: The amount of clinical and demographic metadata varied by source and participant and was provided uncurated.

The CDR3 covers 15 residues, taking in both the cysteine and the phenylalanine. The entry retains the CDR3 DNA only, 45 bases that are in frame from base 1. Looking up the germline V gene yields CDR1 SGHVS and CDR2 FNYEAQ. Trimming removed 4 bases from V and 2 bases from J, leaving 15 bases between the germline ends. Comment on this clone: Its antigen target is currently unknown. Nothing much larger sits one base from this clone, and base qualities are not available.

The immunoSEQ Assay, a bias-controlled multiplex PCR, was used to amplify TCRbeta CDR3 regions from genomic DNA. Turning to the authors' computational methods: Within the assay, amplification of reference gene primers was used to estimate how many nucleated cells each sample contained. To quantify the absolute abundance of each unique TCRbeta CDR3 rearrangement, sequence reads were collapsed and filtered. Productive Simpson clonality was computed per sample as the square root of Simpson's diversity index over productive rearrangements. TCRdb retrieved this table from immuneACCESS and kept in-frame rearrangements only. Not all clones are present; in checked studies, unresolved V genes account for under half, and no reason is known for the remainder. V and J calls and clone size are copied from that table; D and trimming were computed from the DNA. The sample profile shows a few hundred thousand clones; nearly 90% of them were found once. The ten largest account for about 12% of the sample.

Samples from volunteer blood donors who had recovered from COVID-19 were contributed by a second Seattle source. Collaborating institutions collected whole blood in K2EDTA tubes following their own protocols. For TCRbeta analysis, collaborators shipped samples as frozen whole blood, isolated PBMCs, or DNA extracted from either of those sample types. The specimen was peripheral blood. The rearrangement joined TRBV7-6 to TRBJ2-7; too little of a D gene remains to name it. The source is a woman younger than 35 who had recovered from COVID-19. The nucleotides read TGTGCCAGCAGCTCCATAGTCGAGGCGACCTACGAGCAGTACTTC. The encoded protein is CASSSIVEATYEQYF.